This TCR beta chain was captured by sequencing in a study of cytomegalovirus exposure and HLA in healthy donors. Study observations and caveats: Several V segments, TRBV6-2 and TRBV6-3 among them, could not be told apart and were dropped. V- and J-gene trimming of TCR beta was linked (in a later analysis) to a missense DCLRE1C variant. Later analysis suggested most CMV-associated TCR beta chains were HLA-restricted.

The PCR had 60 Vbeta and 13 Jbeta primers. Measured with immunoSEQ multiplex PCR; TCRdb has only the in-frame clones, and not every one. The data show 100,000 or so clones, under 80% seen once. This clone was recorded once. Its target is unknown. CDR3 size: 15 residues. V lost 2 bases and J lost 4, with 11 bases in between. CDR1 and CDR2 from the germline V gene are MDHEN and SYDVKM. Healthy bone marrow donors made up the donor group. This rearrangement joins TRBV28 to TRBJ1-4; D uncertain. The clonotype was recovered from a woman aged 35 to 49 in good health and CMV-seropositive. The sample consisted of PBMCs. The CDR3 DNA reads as TGTGCCAGCAGTTTAGTAAGACTGAGTAATGAAAAACTGTTTTTT. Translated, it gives CASSLVRLSNEKLFF.